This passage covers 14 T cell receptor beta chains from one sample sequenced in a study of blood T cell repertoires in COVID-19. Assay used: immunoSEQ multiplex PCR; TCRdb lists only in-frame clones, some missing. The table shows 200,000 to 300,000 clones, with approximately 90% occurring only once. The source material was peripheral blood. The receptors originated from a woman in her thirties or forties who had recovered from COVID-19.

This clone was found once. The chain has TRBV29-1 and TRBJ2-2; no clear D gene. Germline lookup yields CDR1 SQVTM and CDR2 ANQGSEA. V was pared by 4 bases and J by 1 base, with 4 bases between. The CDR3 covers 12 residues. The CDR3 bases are TGCAGCGTTGTGAGGAACACCGGGGAGCTGTTTTTT. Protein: CSVVRNTGELFF.

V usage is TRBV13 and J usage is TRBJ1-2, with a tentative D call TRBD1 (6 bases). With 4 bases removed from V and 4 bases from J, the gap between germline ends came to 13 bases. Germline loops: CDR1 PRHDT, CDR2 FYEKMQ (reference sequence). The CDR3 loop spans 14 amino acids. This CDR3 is CASSSPDRSYGYTF. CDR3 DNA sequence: TGTGCCAGCAGCTCCCCTGACAGGAGCTATGGCTACACCTTC.

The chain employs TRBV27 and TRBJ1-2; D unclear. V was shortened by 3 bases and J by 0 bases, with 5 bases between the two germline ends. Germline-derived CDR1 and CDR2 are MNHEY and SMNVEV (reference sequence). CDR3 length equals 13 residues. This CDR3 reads CASSFSANYGYTF. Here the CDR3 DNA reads TGTGCCAGCAGTTTTTCAGCTAACTATGGCTACACCTTC.

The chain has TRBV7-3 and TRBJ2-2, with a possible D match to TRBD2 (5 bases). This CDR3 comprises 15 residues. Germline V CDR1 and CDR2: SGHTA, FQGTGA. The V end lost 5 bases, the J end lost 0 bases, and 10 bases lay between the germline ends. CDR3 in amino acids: CASSPQAANTGELFF. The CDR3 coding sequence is TGTGCCAGCAGCCCCCAAGCGGCGAACACCGGGGAGCTGTTTTTT.

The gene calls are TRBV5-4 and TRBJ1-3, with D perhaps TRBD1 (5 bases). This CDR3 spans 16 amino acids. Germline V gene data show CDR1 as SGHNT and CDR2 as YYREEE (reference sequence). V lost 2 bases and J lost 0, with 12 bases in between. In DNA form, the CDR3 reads TGTGCCAGCAGCTTCGACAGCAGGCGCTCTGGAAACACCATATATTTT. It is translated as CASSFDSRRSGNTIYF. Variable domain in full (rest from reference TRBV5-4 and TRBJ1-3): ETGVTQSPTHLIKTRGQQVTLRCSSQSGHNTVSWYQQALGQGPQFIFQYYREEENGRGNFPPRFSGLQFPNYSSELNVNALELDDSALYLCASSFDSRRSGNTIYFGEGSWLTVV.

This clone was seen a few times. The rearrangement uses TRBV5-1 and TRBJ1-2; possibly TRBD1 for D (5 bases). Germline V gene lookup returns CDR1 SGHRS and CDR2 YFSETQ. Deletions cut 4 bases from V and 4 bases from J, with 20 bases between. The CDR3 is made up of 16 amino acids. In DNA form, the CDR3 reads TGCGCCAGCAGCCCCGGTGAGGCCCGGAGGGGCTATGGCTACACCTTC. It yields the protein CASSPGEARRGYGYTF.

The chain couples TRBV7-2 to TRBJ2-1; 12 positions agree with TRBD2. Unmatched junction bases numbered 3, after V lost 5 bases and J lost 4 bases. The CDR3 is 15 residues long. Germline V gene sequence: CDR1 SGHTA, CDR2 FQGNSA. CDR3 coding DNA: TGTGCCAGCAGCCAAACTAGCGGGAGGTACAATGAGCAGTTCTTC. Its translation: CASSQTSGRYNEQFF.

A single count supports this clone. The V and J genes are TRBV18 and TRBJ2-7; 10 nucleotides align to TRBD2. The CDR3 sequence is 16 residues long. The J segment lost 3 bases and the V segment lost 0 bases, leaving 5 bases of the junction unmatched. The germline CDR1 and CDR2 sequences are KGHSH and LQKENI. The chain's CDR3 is CASSPPGLALDYEQYF. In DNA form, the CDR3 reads TGTGCCAGCTCACCACCGGGACTAGCGTTAGACTACGAGCAGTACTTC.

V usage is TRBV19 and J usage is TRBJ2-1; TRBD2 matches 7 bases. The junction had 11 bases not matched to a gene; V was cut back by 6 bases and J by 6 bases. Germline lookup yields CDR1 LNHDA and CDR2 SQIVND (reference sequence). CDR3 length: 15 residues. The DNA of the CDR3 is TGTGCCAGTAGCACGCCGCGGGGGATGGGCAATGAGCAGTTCTTC. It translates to CASSTPRGMGNEQFF.

The CDR3 region is CASSLGAGAPYEQYF. As DNA, the CDR3 is TGTGCCAGCAGCCTAGGGGCAGGGGCCCCCTACGAGCAGTACTTC. The rearrangement joins TRBV11-3 to TRBJ2-7; TRBD1 is a possible D gene (6 bases). Trimming removed 5 bases at V and 2 bases at J, with 16 bases between. In germline, CDR1 is SGHNT, CDR2 YENEEA. CDR3 length equals 15 residues. Variable domain in full (rest from reference TRBV11-3 and TRBJ2-7): EAGVVQSPRYKIIEKKQPVAFWCNPISGHNTLYWYLQNLGQGPELLIRYENEEAVDDSQLPKDRFSAERLKGVDSTLKIQPAELGDSAVYLCASSLGAGAPYEQYFGPGTRLTVT.

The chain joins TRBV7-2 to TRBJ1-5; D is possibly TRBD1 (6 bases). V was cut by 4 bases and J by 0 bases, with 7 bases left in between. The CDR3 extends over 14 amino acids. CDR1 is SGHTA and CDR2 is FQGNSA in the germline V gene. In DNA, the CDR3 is TGTGCCAGCAGCTCAGGGGCTAGCAATCAGCCCCAGCATTTT. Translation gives CASSSGASNQPQHF.

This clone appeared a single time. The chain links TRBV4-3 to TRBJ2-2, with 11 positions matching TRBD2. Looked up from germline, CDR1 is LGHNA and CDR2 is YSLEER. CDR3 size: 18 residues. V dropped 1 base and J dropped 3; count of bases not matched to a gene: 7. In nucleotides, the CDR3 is TGCGCCAGCAGCCAAGTAGTAGCGGGAGGGGCCTACACCGGGGAGCTGTTTTTT. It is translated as CASSQVVAGGAYTGELFF.

The CDR3 region is CASSLWGGSGNTIYF. The CDR3 nucleotides are TGTGCCAGCAGCCTATGGGGGGGCTCTGGAAACACCATATATTTT. The rearrangement links TRBV7-2 to TRBJ1-3, with D maybe TRBD1 (5 bases). CDR1 is SGHTA and CDR2 is FQGNSA in the germline V gene. Trimming stripped 5 bases from V and 0 bases from J, with 11 bases between. The CDR3 runs to 15 residues.

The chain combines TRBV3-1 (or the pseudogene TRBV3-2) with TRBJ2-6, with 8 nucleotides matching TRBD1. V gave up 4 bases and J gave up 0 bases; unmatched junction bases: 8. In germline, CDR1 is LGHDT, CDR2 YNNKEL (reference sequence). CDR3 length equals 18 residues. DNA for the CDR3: TGTGCCAGCAGCCCTTTTGAGACAGGGGCCTCTGGGGCCAACGTCCTGACTTTC. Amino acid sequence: CASSPFETGASGANVLTF.